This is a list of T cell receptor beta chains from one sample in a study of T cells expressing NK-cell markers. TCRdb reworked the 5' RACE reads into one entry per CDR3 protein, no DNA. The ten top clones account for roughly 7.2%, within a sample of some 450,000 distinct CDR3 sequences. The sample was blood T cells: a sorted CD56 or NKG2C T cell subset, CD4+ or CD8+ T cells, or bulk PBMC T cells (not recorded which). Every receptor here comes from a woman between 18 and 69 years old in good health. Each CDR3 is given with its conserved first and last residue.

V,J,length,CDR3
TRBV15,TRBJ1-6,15,CATSRESSAYSPLHF
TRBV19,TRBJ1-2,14,CASSATGWDYGYTF
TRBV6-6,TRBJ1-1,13,CASGSGYSAEAFF
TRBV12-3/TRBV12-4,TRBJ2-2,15,CASSNRDAGAGELFF
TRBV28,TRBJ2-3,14,CASSFAREGDTQYF
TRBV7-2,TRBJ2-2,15,CASSLVTPNTGELFF
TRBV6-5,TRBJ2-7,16,CASSYSTASGTYEQYF
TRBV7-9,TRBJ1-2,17,CASSPGTGRSKNYGYTF
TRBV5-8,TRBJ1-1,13,CASSLLPGTEAFF
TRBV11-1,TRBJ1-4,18,CASSPNLMGSGGDEKLFF
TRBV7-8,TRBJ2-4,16,CASSLLPGIAKNIQYF
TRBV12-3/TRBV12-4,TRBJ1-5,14,CASSQDRGGQPQHF
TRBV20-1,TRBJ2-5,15,CSARDHGRALETQYF
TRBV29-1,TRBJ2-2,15,CSVPKGGMGTGELFF
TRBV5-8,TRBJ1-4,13,CASNRDSNEKLFF
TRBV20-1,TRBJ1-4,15,CSARDIHRGTEKLFF
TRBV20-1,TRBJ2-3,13,CSVRDSGTDTQYF
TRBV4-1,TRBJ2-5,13,CASSQVGKETQYF
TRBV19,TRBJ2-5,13,CASSSGLIETQYF
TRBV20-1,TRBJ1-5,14,CSAPPWGGNQPQHF
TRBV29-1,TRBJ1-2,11,CSVDGVGGYTF
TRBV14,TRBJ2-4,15,CASSPGGGYRNIQYF
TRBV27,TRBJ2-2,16,CASSWQGPPNTGELFF
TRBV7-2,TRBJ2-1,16,CASSLGSAGAHNEQFF
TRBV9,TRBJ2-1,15,CASSPAGTSYNEQFF
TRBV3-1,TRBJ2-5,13,CASSQYLEETQYF
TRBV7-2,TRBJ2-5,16,CASSELLGLTQETQYF
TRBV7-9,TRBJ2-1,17,CASSDTSGRASYNEQFF
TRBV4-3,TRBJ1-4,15,CASSPRRGVNEKLFF
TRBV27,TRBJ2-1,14,CASSQALSYNEQFF
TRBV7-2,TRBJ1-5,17,CASSPHTPVISNQPQHF
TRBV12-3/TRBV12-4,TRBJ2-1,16,CASSSSGGASYNEQFF
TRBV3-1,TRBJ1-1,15,CASSQGVIMNTEAFF
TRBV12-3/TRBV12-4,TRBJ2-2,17,CASSLSGWGTNTGELFF
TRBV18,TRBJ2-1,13,CASSPPVVTEQFF
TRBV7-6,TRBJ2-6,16,CASSFLTGRGANVLTF
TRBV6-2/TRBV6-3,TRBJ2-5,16,CASSYRPGEVQETQYF
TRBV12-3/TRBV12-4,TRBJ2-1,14,CASSLGTALNEQFF
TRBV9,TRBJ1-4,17,CASSGQGAAVTNEKLFF
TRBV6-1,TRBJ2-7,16,CASSSSGTGIRYEQYF
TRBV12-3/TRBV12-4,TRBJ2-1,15,CASSYRTSGSNEQFF
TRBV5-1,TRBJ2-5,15,CASSLAGTSLETQYF
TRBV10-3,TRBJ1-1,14,CAISEGRAVTEAFF
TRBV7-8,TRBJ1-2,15,CASSLKGTGVYGYTF
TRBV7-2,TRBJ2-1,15,CASSPDRSSYNEQFF
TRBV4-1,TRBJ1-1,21,CASSQDLARARGGYTNTEAFF
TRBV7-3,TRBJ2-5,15,CASGPGDSLRETQYF
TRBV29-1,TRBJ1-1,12,CSAPGSNTEAFF
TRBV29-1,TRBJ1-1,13,CSGGGQLYTEAFF
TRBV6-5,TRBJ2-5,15,CASSYSAQPWGTQYF
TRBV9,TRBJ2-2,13,CASSVAPPGELFF
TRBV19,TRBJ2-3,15,CASRDPGQGTDTQYF
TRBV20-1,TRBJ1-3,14,CSANNRGNGNTIYF
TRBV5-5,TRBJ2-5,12,CASSPPQETQYF
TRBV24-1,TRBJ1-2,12,CATSDRTGGYTF
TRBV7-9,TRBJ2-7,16,CASSYDKRDRSYEQYF
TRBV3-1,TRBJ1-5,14,CASSQGHSNQPQHF
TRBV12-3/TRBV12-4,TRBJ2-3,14,CASCTGGGTDTQYF
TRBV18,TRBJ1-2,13,CASSPDNGSGYTF